The next 17 T cell receptor beta chains were all read from a single sample in a study of graft-versus-host responses after intestinal transplantation (dated by TCRdb to 2020 to 2023). Their antigen targets remain unknown. The sample's time point label, decoded: cells obtained before transplantation from donor or recipient. Library prep was done by the immunoSEQ multiplex PCR assay. Not all clones reach the TCRdb copy of this immuneACCESS table, which keeps in-frame sequences only. Checked studies attribute under half of the gap to unresolved V genes and leave the rest unexplained. The sample contains over 70,000 clones, roughly 90% of them found a single time. Roughly 4% of the sample is taken by the ten largest. The sequencing used unstimulated CD8+ T cells sorted from spleen or lymph node cells, collected before transplant. These TCRs come from a human donor who was the organ donor for an intestinal transplant.

The chain links TRBV6-1 to TRBJ1-4, with D possibly matching TRBD1 (5 bases). The CDR3 totals 15 residues. V dropped 1 base and J dropped 8 bases, with 14 bases sitting between them. CDR1 and CDR2 from the germline V gene are MNHNS and SASEGT. CDR3 sequence (DNA): TGTGCCAGCAGTGAAGTGTCAGGGTTAAAGGAAAAACTGTTTTTT. It is translated as CASSEVSGLKEKLFF.

The chain employs TRBV19 and TRBJ2-1, with D unresolved. V was cut by 3 bases and J by 5 bases, with 17 bases left in between. The CDR3 is made up of 16 amino acids. Germline V gene sequence: CDR1 LNHDA, CDR2 SQIVND (reference sequence). CDR3 DNA: TGTGCCAGTAGTATGGGTGCGGAGCCCCGGGACAATGAGCAGTTCTTC. Encoded protein: CASSMGAEPRDNEQFF.

The chain uses TRBV6-5 and TRBJ1-2; 8 positions match TRBD1. The germline CDR1 and CDR2 sequences are MNHEY and SVGAGI. CDR3 length: 15 amino acids. Germline trimming cut 5 bases from V and 1 base from J; bases unmatched to any gene: 6. The CDR3 bases are TGTGCCAGCAGTGGCGAGACAGGGGATAACTATGGCTACACCTTC. Amino acids: CASSGETGDNYGYTF.

V and J are TRBV9 and TRBJ2-1; possibly TRBD2 for D (6 bases). With 6 bases removed from V and 0 bases from J, the gap between germline ends came to 13 bases. This CDR3 is 15 amino acids long. Germline loops: CDR1 SGDLS, CDR2 YYNGEE. CDR3 DNA sequence: TGTGCCAGCACCCCCCGGGGGAGCTCCTACAATGAGCAGTTCTTC. The encoded protein is CASTPRGSSYNEQFF.

This chain links TRBV11-1 with TRBJ1-1, with 8 bases matching TRBD1. The V gene end was trimmed by 2 bases and the J gene end by 2 bases; junction bases not matched to a gene: 7. CDR1 is SGHAT and CDR2 is FQDESV in the germline V gene (reference sequence). The CDR3 contains 16 residues. DNA for the CDR3: TGTGCCAGCAGCTTACCAGAGACAGGGGAAAACACTGAAGCTTTCTTT. This encodes CASSLPETGENTEAFF. Full variable domain (rest looked up from reference TRBV11-1 and TRBJ1-1): EAEVAQSPRYKITEKSQAVAFWCDPISGHATLYWYRQILGQGPELLVQFQDESVVDDSQLPKDRFSAERLKGVDSTLKIQPAELGDSAMYLCASSLPETGENTEAFFGQGTRLTVV.

The chain couples TRBV6-5 to TRBJ1-5; 7 bases agree with TRBD1. The germline V gene has CDR1 MNHEY and CDR2 SVGAGI. The junction had 7 bases not matched to a gene; V was cut back by 3 bases and J by 8 bases. The CDR3 spans 14 residues. The CDR3 DNA reads TGTGCCAGCAGTTATCTGGCAGGGGGTGAGCCCCAGCATTTT. It translates to CASSYLAGGEPQHF.

This clone was found once. The V gene is TRBV5-1, the J gene TRBJ2-3; TRBD1 matches at 10 bases. CDR3 length: 18 amino acids. The germline V gene has CDR1 SGHRS and CDR2 YFSETQ. The V segment lost 0 bases and the J segment 2 bases; nucleotides outside the gene matches: 9. CDR3 protein: CASSLAGRGQGVTDTQYF. The CDR3 coding sequence is TGCGCCAGCAGCTTGGCCGGTCGTGGACAGGGGGTCACAGATACGCAGTATTTT.

This chain uses TRBV27 with TRBJ1-6, with a possible D match to TRBD1 (5 bases). This CDR3 has 12 amino acids. CDR1 and CDR2 (germline): MNHEY, SMNVEV (reference sequence). V lost 3 bases and J 10 bases, leaving 7 bases between the germline ends. The CDR3 nucleotides read TGTGCCAGCAGTTTTTGGGGCTCACCCCTCCACTTT. Residues: CASSFWGSPLHF.

The chain's CDR3 is CASSFTVFYNSPLHF. The CDR3 DNA reads TGTGCCAGCAGTTTTACAGTGTTCTATAATTCACCCCTCCACTTT. The chain carries TRBV27 and TRBJ1-6, with D unresolved. Germline V lookup: CDR1 MNHEY, CDR2 SMNVEV (reference sequence). V was cut by 3 bases and J by 3 bases, with 9 bases left in between. CDR3 length equals 15 residues.

This clone was observed a few times. The gene calls are TRBV19 and TRBJ2-1, with a weak D call TRBD1 (5 bases). V was clipped by 3 bases and J by 5 bases, with 11 bases between them. CDR3 length equals 14 residues. Germline CDR1 LNHDA, CDR2 SQIVND (reference sequence). As DNA, the CDR3 is TGTGCCAGTAGTATGCAGGGTAGCCACAATGAGCAGTTCTTC. It specifies CASSMQGSHNEQFF.

This chain connects TRBV28 to TRBJ2-1; tentatively, D is TRBD1 (6 bases). V lost 10 bases and J lost 4, with 11 bases in between. Germline V gene data show CDR1 as MDHEN and CDR2 as SYDVKM. The CDR3 has 12 amino acids. Here the CDR3 reads CATLQGYNEQFF. The CDR3 nucleotides are TGTGCCACCTTACAGGGATACAATGAGCAGTTCTTC.

This sequence joins TRBV6-1 and TRBJ2-7; TRBD1 matches at 9 bases. V trimming: 4 bases; J trimming: 5 bases; junction bases outside the gene matches: 9. Germline CDR1 is MNHNS and CDR2 is SASEGT. There are 15 residues in the CDR3. The CDR3: CASSATGTGRDEQYV. CDR3 sequence (DNA): TGTGCCAGCAGTGCTACCGGGACAGGGAGAGACGAGCAGTACGTC.

The rearrangement joins TRBV7-2 to TRBJ2-1; D is ambiguous. Germline assignment: CDR1 SGHTA and CDR2 FQGNSA. The CDR3 contains 14 residues. Trimming stripped 2 bases from V and 0 bases from J, with 5 bases between. CDR3 coding DNA: TGTGCCAGCAGCTTATCGGTCTCCTACAATGAGCAGTTCTTC. This encodes CASSLSVSYNEQFF.

This chain connects TRBV7-8 to TRBJ1-1; D might be TRBD1 (5 bases). CDR1 and CDR2 from the germline V gene are SGHVS and FQNEAQ. The V gene lost 1 base and the J gene lost 7 bases, with 10 bases spanning the gap. There are 13 residues in the CDR3. Written as DNA, the CDR3 is TGTGCCAGCAGCTTAGAATGGGGGGATGAAGCTTTCTTT. Encoded protein: CASSLEWGDEAFF.

The chain links TRBV27 to TRBJ2-1, with 7 bases matching TRBD1. The V gene's germline CDR1 is MNHEY and CDR2 SMNVEV (reference sequence). V lost 5 bases and J lost 5; bases outside the gene matches: 6. The CDR3 has 14 residues. CDR3 sequence: CASSEQGPDNEQFF. CDR3 bases: TGTGCCAGCAGTGAACAGGGGCCTGACAATGAGCAGTTCTTC.

The CDR3 DNA sequence: TGTGCCAGCAGTTTCGGGACAGGGGGCAGGGACCTCCACTTT. Encoded protein: CASSFGTGGRDLHF. The chain joins TRBV27 to TRBJ1-6, with 12 bases identical to TRBD1. The germline V gene encodes CDR1 MNHEY and CDR2 SMNVEV (reference sequence). The J segment lost 15 bases and the V segment lost 3 bases, leaving 6 bases of the junction unmatched. This CDR3 has 14 amino acids.

This clone came up once. This rearrangement joins TRBV27 to TRBJ2-5; 8 nucleotides match TRBD1. From germline, CDR1 is MNHEY and CDR2 SMNVEV (reference sequence). There are 13 residues in the CDR3. With 4 bases clipped from V and 4 bases from J, the junction kept 2 bases outside the gene matches. CDR3 DNA sequence: TGTGCCAGCAGTTCAGGGGGCGGAGAGACCCAGTACTTC. Residues: CASSSGGGETQYF.